Reported below is one TCR delta chain. The antigen remains undetermined. The TCRdb record carries a much larger clone's protein, which differs from this DNA's translation at residue 3; a read error is the likely cause, and the protein listed here is the DNA translation. These data belong to a study of γδ T cells in repeated Plasmodium falciparum infection. Across the whole study: The natural-infection arm compared Malian children under seasonal malaria with matched Australian children. Over roughly 600 days, donors received four mosquito-bite P. falciparum NF54 infections. Study results and limitations: Over time and infection, Vgamma9/Vdelta2+ repertoires remained highly stable and polyclonal. Compared with Australian children, Malian Vdelta2-negative repertoires seemed more clonal, less diverse, less shared.

TCRdb made new clone calls on the multiplex PCR reads using CATT. Of approximately 90,000 delta-chain clones in the sample, 0.85% to 1% were seen once. Vgamma9/Vdelta2+ and Vdelta2-negative gammadelta T cells were flow-sorted from PBMC for bulk sequencing. In germline, CDR1 is GEAIGNYY, CDR2 EKD. The CDR3 is made up of 19 amino acids. This receptor was taken from a pool of human donors (malaria-infected and uninfected, not separated). The chain combines TRDV2 with TRDJ1; 12 nucleotides match TRDD3. TCRdb offers no J gene call, so here the DNA was matched to germline to obtain one. Sequenced material: gamma-delta T cells from blood. The CDR3 region has the DNA TGTGCCTGGGACACCGGGATCTGGGGGATACGCGGGTACACCGATAAACTCATCTTT. This encodes CAWDTGIWGIRGYTDKLIF.